The source of this T cell receptor beta chain is a study of blood T cells in healthy people across ages. Alongside a J-beta primer mix, a sample-barcoded 5' primer served in a second PCR lasting roughly 7 to 11 cycles. Each CDR3 protein gets one entry after TCRdb re-called the 5' RACE reads with MiXCR. The sample holds about 1.7 million distinct CDR3 sequences, roughly 27% seen once. With 0 bases removed from V and 3 bases from J, the gap between germline ends came to 10 bases. Germline assignment: CDR1 LGHNA and CDR2 YNFKEQ. The CDR3 contains 15 residues. Specimen: blood. The chain combines TRBV4-2 with TRBJ2-3; D uncertain. The source is a young woman in good health. The CDR3 DNA reads as TGTGCCAGCAGCCAAGATCGGATGGAAACAGATACGCAGTATTTT. Amino acids: CASSQDRMETDTQYF.